Listed below are T cell receptor beta chains from one sample, sequenced in a study of blood T cell repertoires in COVID-19. TCRdb's table, derived via immunoSEQ multiplex PCR, lists solely in-frame clones and lacks some. The table has tens of thousands of clones, over 70% seen once. Material: peripheral blood. Receptors were obtained from a man aged 45 to 65 with active COVID-19. The CDR3 runs from the conserved cysteine through the conserved F or W. A D gene is named only where the DNA matches it firmly. The size of a clone is reported for some rows only, either as once, few or many, or as a class for expanded clones.

. | TRBJ1-1 | . | TRBV27 | CASSLHLSGGTEAFF | TGTGCCAGCAGTTTACACCTGTCGGGAGGAACTGAAGCTTTCTTT
. | TRBJ1-4 | . | TRBV7-9 | CASSLAQGSNEKLFF | TGTGCCAGCAGCTTAGCCCAGGGCTCTAATGAAAAACTGTTTTTT
TRBD1 | TRBJ1-5 | . | TRBV27 | CASSKTGVGQPQHF | TGTGCCAGCAGTAAGACAGGGGTAGGTCAGCCCCAGCATTTT
. | TRBJ2-7 | . | TRBV9 | CASSPDHRHREQYF | TGTGCCAGCAGCCCCGATCACAGGCATCGGGAGCAGTACTTC
. | TRBJ2-4 | . | TRBV11-2 | CASSLDNPQGRNIQYF | TGTGCCAGCAGCTTAGACAACCCGCAGGGCCGAAACATTCAGTACTTC
. | TRBJ1-2 | . | TRBV6-2/TRBV6-3 | CASSYAAVGYGYTF | TGTGCCAGCAGTTACGCGGCGGTGGGCTATGGCTACACCTTC
TRBD1 | TRBJ1-6 | . | TRBV3-1/TRBV3-2 | CASSHGQGKSPLHF | TGTGCCAGCAGCCATGGACAGGGGAAATCACCCCTCCACTTT
. | TRBJ1-2 | once | TRBV6-5 | CASSRVGPGGYTF | TGTGCCAGCAGCCGGGTGGGGCCGGGTGGCTACACCTTC
. | TRBJ2-1 | once | TRBV21-1 | CASSYRGLAGVGDEQFF | TGTGCCAGCAGCTATAGGGGACTAGCGGGAGTAGGGGATGAGCAGTTCTTC
. | TRBJ2-2 | . | TRBV5-6 | CASRLTAGELFF | TGTGCCAGCAGACTAACGGCCGGGGAGCTGTTTTTT
TRBD1 | TRBJ1-4 | . | TRBV11-3 | CASSLNRGGEKLFF | TGTGCCAGCAGCTTAAACAGGGGAGGTGAAAAACTGTTTTTT
. | TRBJ2-5 | . | TRBV25-1 | CASSDGFQETQYF | TGTGCCAGCAGTGACGGTTTCCAAGAGACCCAGTACTTC
TRBD2 | TRBJ2-1 | . | TRBV11-2 | CASSSGTSGNNEQFF | TGTGCCAGCAGCTCCGGGACTAGCGGTAACAATGAGCAGTTCTTC
. | TRBJ2-5 | . | TRBV20-1 | CSASTLARVRWETQYF | TGCAGTGCTAGTACCCTAGCGAGAGTCCGGTGGGAGACCCAGTACTTC
. | TRBJ2-1 | . | TRBV13 | CASSVMTGLHGFNEQFF | TGTGCCAGCAGCGTGATGACGGGACTGCACGGTTTCAATGAGCAGTTCTTC
TRBD1 | TRBJ1-1 | . | TRBV7-9 | CASSLTGAGVSTEAFF | TGTGCCAGCAGCTTAACAGGGGCCGGGGTGAGCACTGAAGCTTTCTTT
TRBD1 | TRBJ2-2 | few | TRBV5-4 | CAIGQGATGELFF | TGTGCCATTGGACAGGGGGCCACCGGGGAGCTGTTTTTT
TRBD2 | TRBJ2-7 | . | TRBV11-2 | CASSPMGTSGSYEQYF | TGTGCCAGCAGCCCTATGGGGACTAGCGGGAGCTACGAGCAGTACTTC
. | TRBJ1-5 | few | TRBV7-9 | CASSLDIQPQHF | TGTGCCAGCAGCTTAGATATTCAGCCCCAGCATTTT
. | TRBJ2-7 | . | TRBV7-2 | CASSLDLLDEQYF | TGTGCCAGCAGCTTGGACTTACTGGACGAGCAGTACTTC
. | TRBJ2-3 | few | TRBV9 | CASSSSTDTQYF | TGTGCCAGCAGTTCTAGCACAGATACGCAGTATTTT
TRBD2 | TRBJ2-2 | . | TRBV14 | CASSSRPSGRNTGELFF | TGTGCCAGCAGCTCACGACCTAGCGGGAGGAACACCGGGGAGCTGTTTTTT
. | TRBJ2-3 | . | TRBV24-1 | CATSVYGTQYF | TGTGCCACCAGTGTCTACGGTACGCAGTATTTT
. | TRBJ2-5 | . | TRBV5-8 | CASSLGHGAMETQYF | TGTGCCAGCAGCTTGGGCCATGGGGCCATGGAGACCCAGTACTTC
. | TRBJ2-7 | . | TRBV27 | CASSLSSGYSYEQYF | TGTGCCAGCAGTTTATCTAGCGGATACTCCTACGAGCAGTACTTC
. | TRBJ1-1 | once | TRBV27 | CASSARTGDTEAFF | TGTGCCAGCAGTGCACGGACGGGAGACACTGAAGCTTTCTTT
TRBD2 | TRBJ2-1 | . | TRBV9 | CASSVGVSGLGYEQFF | TGTGCCAGCAGCGTAGGGGTTAGCGGGTTAGGGTATGAGCAGTTCTTC
TRBD2 | TRBJ2-2 | . | TRBV29-1 | CSAASGSHTGELFF | TGCAGCGCTGCCAGCGGGAGCCACACCGGGGAGCTGTTTTTT
. | TRBJ1-2 | . | TRBV5-5 | CASSLAQGIIGGYTF | TGTGCCAGCAGCTTGGCCCAGGGAATCATTGGTGGCTACACCTTC
. | TRBJ1-1 | . | TRBV27 | CASSLSAGANTEAFF | TGTGCCAGCAGTTTATCGGCAGGGGCGAACACTGAAGCTTTCTTT
. | TRBJ1-6 | few | TRBV7-3 | CASSPGRDSPLHF | TGTGCCAGCAGCCCCGGCAGGGATTCACCCCTCCACTTT
. | TRBJ2-7 | . | TRBV19 | CASSSSGILYEQYF | TGTGCCAGTAGTAGTAGCGGAATTCTTTACGAGCAGTACTTC
. | TRBJ2-7 | . | TRBV6-6 | CASSYSFGLDEQYF | TGTGCCAGCAGTTACTCGTTCGGGTTGGACGAGCAGTACTTC
. | TRBJ2-7 | . | TRBV28 | CASSFLRVYEQYF | TGTGCCAGCAGTTTTCTCAGGGTCTACGAGCAGTACTTC
. | TRBJ2-5 | . | TRBV5-1 | CASSLGTLQETQYF | TGCGCCAGCAGCTTAGGGACACTCCAAGAGACCCAGTACTTC
. | TRBJ1-2 | . | TRBV3-1/TRBV3-2 | CASSQDWRYFNYGYTF | TGTGCCAGCAGCCAAGATTGGAGATACTTTAACTATGGCTACACCTTC
TRBD2 | TRBJ2-7 | . | TRBV4-1 | CASSQGTSGYEQYF | TGCGCCAGCAGCCAAGGGACTAGCGGCTACGAGCAGTACTTC
TRBD1 | TRBJ2-7 | . | TRBV27 | CASSLRSGQGGHEQYF | TGTGCCAGCAGTTTACGGTCCGGACAGGGCGGCCACGAGCAGTACTTC
TRBD1 | TRBJ2-7 | . | TRBV12-3/TRBV12-4 | CASSATGSHEQYF | TGTGCCAGCAGTGCGACAGGGTCCCACGAGCAGTACTTC
TRBD2 | TRBJ2-3 | . | TRBV28 | CASSLLADTDTQYF | TGTGCCAGCAGTCTACTAGCGGATACAGATACGCAGTATTTT
. | TRBJ2-7 | . | TRBV6-5 | CASNQGGSVYEQYF | TGTGCCAGCAACCAAGGAGGGAGTGTCTACGAGCAGTACTTC
. | TRBJ2-3 | . | TRBV7-9 | CASSLVQVATDTQYF | TGTGCCAGCAGCTTAGTACAGGTAGCTACAGATACGCAGTATTTT
TRBD2 | TRBJ2-1 | . | TRBV6-6 | CASSRTSFGDSFF | TGTGCCAGCAGTCGGACTAGCTTCGGGGATTCGTTCTTC
TRBD2 | TRBJ2-1 | . | TRBV4-2 | CASSQDRGRAFGNEQFF | TGTGCCAGCAGCCAAGATCGCGGGAGGGCCTTTGGCAATGAGCAGTTCTTC
. | TRBJ2-7 | medium-sized | TRBV28 | CASSSPDGVSYEQYF | TGTGCCAGCAGTTCCCCCGACGGGGTCTCCTACGAGCAGTACTTC
. | TRBJ1-5 | few | TRBV5-6 | CASSLGDQPQHF | TGTGCCAGCAGCTTGGGAGATCAGCCCCAGCATTTT
TRBD2 | TRBJ2-7 | . | TRBV27 | CASSLGTASLAGGLYEQYF | TGTGCCAGCAGTTTGGGTACCGCCAGTCTAGCGGGAGGGCTATACGAGCAGTACTTC
TRBD1 | TRBJ1-5 | . | TRBV3-1/TRBV3-2 | CASSQSGTVSNQPQHF | TGTGCCAGCAGCCAATCCGGGACAGTTAGCAATCAGCCCCAGCATTTT
. | TRBJ2-5 | . | TRBV25-1 | CASSERGHQETQYF | TGTGCCAGCAGTGAAAGGGGACATCAAGAGACCCAGTACTTC
. | TRBJ2-1 | . | TRBV11-2 | CASSLERGTYNEQFF | TGTGCCAGCAGCTTAGAACGGGGTACATACAATGAGCAGTTCTTC
. | TRBJ1-4 | few | TRBV3-1/TRBV3-2 | CASSQAGGGNEKLFF | TGTGCCAGCAGCCAGGCGGGGGGCGGTAATGAAAAACTGTTTTTT
. | TRBJ2-1 | . | TRBV7-9 | CASSFPQGRFNEQFF | TGTGCCAGCAGCTTTCCACAGGGAAGGTTCAATGAGCAGTTCTTC
TRBD1 | TRBJ2-4 | . | TRBV27 | CASSYGTGYGGIQYF | TGTGCCAGCAGTTATGGGACAGGGTATGGTGGCATTCAGTACTTC
. | TRBJ2-2 | . | TRBV28 | CASCDVKFSRAGELFF | TGTGCCAGCTGTGACGTAAAGTTTAGCCGGGCCGGGGAGCTGTTTTTT
TRBD2 | TRBJ2-7 | . | TRBV27 | CASSFLGPSGTTEQYF | TGTGCCAGCAGTTTTCTGGGGCCTAGCGGGACGACCGAGCAGTACTTC
TRBD2 | TRBJ2-7 | . | TRBV20-1 | CSASQRTSGTEQYF | TGCAGTGCTAGTCAAAGGACTAGCGGGACCGAGCAGTACTTC
. | TRBJ1-4 | . | TRBV2 | CASRDSLGNEKLFF | TGTGCCAGCAGAGACAGCCTGGGGAATGAAAAACTGTTTTTT